The text below deals with one T cell receptor beta chain. This clonotype was seen ten or more times. The specificity of this receptor is unknown. No much larger clone is present one base from it, and per-base qualities are unavailable. For the unsorted PBMC libraries, 2 million PBMCs were stored in RNAlater at -80 degrees C until RNA extraction and were used to generate the libraries. Multiple sclerosis patients were enrolled in a US clinical protocol evaluating disease progression by magnetic resonance imaging. Peripheral blood was subjected to Ficoll-Hypaque density gradient centrifugation to isolate PBMCs, which were then cryopreserved in liquid nitrogen. Inclusive of the bounding cysteine and phenylalanine, the CDR3 is 12 residues long. Here the CDR3 DNA is all that survives: 36 bases in frame from base 1. V loses 4 bases, J loses 3 bases, and the germline ends lie 6 bases apart. The germline V gene provides CDR1 SGHNT and CDR2 YENEEA.

The sample is drawn from a study of neurological immune-mediated disorders (dated by TCRdb to the late 2010s). Background for the entire study: Among the approximately 35 multiple sclerosis patients, relapsing-remitting MS accounted for around 30 and secondary progressive MS accounted for 3. The study compared peripheral blood TCR-beta repertoires of HTLV-I-associated myelopathy (HAM/TSP) patients, multiple sclerosis patients and healthy controls using UMI-based sequencing. The 106 TCR-beta libraries covered PBMC samples along with longitudinal samples, technical triplicates, and paired sorted CD4+ and CD8+ T-cell subsets. The cohort comprised around 70 subjects: 15 or so HAM/TSP patients, around 34 multiple sclerosis patients and approximately 20 healthy controls. Beyond this particular receptor, the publication reports: TCR clonal expansion was greatest in HAM/TSP patients and smallest in MS patients, who ranked below even healthy controls. The MS cluster was not associated with any clinical or MRI features, and the authors stated that larger cohorts are needed. In a phylogenetic analysis, the repertoires of 18 out of 34 MS patients fell into a single cluster of related CDR3 sequences, pointing to a possible signature at the repertoire level. Across subjects, expanded clones never shared an identical CDR3 amino acid sequence, which suggests that the TCR-beta repertoires in every group were private.

cDNA was synthesized by template-switch 5'RACE using a primer carrying a 10-nucleotide random unique molecular identifier by which each TCR transcript was tagged. Every sequencing run yielded over 180 million TCR-beta sequences covering 15-18 subjects. The RNeasy kit was used for extraction of total RNA. Using the KAPA Real-time Library Amplification kit, TCR-beta VDJ regions were amplified with primers for the TCR constant region and the 5'RACE anchor. A first PCR added sample indexes and Illumina adaptors, and a second PCR then raised library yield. After Ampure bead purification, the TCR product of roughly 650 bp was size-selected on a 2% E-gel SizeSelection system. Before pooling, library quality was assessed on a Bioanalyzer, concentration was determined with Qubit, and library quantification was performed with the Kapa Library Quantification kit. Paired-end 2 x 150 bp sequencing of the libraries was performed on an Illumina HiSeq 2500. To increase sequence diversity, roughly 24-32% phiX was spiked into each library pool. In the original analysis: Quality-filtered reads were processed with the UMI-based MiGEC pipeline, which removed over 85% of raw TCR sequences during error correction. IMGT germline references were used for alignment of VDJ genes, and clonotypes were defined by a unique CDR3 amino acid sequence together with V-J genes. Clonal expansion, Shannon diversity and CDR3 relatedness were evaluated with VDJtools (CalcPairwiseDistances, ClusterSamples), while phylogenetic trees were built in CLCbio workbench. Clones with at least 8 unique UMIs were defined as expanded, with this threshold being based on coefficient-of-variation modelling across technical triplicates. TCRdb reran the public reads through fastp at Q25 and MiXCR, keeping productive beta chains. Entries are consolidated by CDR3 protein sequence, retaining the most common genes and DNA. TCRdb, rather than the study authors, made the V and J calls. This sample gives some 57,000 distinct CDR3 sequences in total; around 5.2% of them show up just once. Jointly, the top ten make up approximately 3.5% of the sample.

The sample was PBMCs. The sequence is built from TRBV11-3 and TRBJ2-5, with the D gene not confidently named. This TCR was recovered from a woman aged 45-60 years with multiple sclerosis. The CDR3 sequence is CASSSSEETQYF. The DNA reads TGTGCCAGCAGCTCATCCGAAGAGACCCAGTACTTC.